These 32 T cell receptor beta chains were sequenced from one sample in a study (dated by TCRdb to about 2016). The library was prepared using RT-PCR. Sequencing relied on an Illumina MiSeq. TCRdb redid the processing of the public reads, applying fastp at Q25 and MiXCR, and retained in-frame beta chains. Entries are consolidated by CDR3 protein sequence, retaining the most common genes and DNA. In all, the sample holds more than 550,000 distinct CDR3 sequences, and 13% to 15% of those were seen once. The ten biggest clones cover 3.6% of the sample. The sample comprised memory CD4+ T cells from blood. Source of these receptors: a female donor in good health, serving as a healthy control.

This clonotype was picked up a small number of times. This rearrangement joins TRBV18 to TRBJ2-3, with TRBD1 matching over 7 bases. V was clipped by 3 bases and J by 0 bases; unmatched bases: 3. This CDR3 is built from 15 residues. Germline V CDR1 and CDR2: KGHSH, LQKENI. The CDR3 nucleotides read TGTGCCAGCTCACCCACAGGGGTCAGCACAGATACGCAGTATTTT. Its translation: CASSPTGVSTDTQYF.

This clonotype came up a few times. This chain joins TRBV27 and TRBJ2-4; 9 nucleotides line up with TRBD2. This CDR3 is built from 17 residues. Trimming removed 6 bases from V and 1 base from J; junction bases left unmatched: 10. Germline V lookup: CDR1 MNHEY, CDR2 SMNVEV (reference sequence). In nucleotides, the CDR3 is TGTGCCAGCAGCAATATCGCGGGGGGGAGGGCCAAAAACATTCAGTACTTC. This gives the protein CASSNIAGGRAKNIQYF.

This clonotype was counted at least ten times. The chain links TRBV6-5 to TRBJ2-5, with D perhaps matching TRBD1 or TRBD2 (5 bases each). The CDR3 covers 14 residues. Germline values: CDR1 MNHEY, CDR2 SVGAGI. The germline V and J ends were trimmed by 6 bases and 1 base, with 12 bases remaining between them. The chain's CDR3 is CASRDGDRQETQYF. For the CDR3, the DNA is TGTGCCAGCAGGGACGGGGACCGCCAAGAGACCCAGTACTTC.

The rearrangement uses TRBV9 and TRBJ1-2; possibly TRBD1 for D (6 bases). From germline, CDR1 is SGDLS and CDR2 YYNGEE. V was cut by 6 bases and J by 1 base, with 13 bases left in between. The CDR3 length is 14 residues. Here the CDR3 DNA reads TGTGCCAGCACCCCGGGGGGCTATAACTATGGCTACACCTTC. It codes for CASTPGGYNYGYTF.

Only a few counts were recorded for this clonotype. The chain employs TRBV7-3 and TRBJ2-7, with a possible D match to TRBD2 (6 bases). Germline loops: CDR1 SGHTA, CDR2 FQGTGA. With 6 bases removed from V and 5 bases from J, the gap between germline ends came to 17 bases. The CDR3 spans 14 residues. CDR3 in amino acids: CASSLGLGLNEQYF. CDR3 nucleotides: TGTGCCAGCAGTTTGGGACTTGGCTTAAACGAGCAGTACTTC.

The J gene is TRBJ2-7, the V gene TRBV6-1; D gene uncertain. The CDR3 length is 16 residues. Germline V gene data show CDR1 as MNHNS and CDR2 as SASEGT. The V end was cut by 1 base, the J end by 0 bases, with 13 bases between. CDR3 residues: CASSEVSTVSSYEQYF. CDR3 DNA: TGTGCCAGCAGTGAAGTCTCGACCGTCAGCTCCTACGAGCAGTACTTC.

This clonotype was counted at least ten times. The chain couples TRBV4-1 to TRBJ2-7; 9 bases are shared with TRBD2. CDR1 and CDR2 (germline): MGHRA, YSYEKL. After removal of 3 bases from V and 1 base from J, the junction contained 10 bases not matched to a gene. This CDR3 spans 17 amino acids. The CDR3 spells CASSQMIAGAWSYEQYF. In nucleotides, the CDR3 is TGCGCCAGCAGCCAGATGATAGCGGGAGCATGGTCCTACGAGCAGTACTTC.

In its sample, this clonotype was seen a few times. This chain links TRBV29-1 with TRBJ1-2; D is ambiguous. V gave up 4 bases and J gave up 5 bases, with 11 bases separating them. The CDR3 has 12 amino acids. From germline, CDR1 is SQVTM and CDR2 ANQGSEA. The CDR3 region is CSVGGVGYGYTF. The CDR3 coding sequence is TGCAGCGTTGGGGGAGTAGGATATGGCTACACCTTC.

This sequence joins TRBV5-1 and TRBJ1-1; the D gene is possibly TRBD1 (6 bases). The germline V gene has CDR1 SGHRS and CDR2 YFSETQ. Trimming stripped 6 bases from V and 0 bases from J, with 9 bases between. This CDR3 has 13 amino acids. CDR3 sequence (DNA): TGCGCCAGCAACAGGGCTTTGAACACTGAAGCTTTCTTT. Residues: CASNRALNTEAFF.

CDR3 nucleotide sequence: TGTGCCAGCTCACGGTCGGGGGACGCTGAAGCTTTCTTT. It translates to CASSRSGDAEAFF. The chain is built from TRBV18 and TRBJ1-1; D perhaps matches TRBD1 (5 bases). The germline CDR1 and CDR2 sequences are KGHSH and LQKENI. CDR3 length equals 13 residues. V was clipped by 4 bases and J by 6 bases, with 12 bases between them.

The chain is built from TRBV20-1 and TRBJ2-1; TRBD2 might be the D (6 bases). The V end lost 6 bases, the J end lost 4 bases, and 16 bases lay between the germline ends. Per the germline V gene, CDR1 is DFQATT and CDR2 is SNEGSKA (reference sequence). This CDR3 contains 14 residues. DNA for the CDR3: TGCAGTGCCCTCCGGGGGAGACTTTACAATGAGCAGTTCTTC. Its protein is CSALRGRLYNEQFF.

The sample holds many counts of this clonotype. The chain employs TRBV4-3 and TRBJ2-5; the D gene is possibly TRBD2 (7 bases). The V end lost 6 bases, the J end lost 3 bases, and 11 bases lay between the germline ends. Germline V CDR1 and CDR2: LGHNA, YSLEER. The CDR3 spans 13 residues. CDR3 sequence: CASSRGAKETQYF. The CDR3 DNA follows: TGCGCCAGCAGTCGGGGGGCGAAAGAGACCCAGTACTTC.

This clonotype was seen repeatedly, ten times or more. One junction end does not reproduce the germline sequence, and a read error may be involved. In DNA form, the CDR3 reads TGCGCCAGCAGCTTGGGATGGGATCAGCCCCAGCATTTT. This translates into CASSLGWDQPQHF. V gene TRBV5-6 combines with J gene TRBJ1-5; D unclear. The CDR3 is 13 amino acids. Germline values: CDR1 SGHDT, CDR2 YYEEEE.

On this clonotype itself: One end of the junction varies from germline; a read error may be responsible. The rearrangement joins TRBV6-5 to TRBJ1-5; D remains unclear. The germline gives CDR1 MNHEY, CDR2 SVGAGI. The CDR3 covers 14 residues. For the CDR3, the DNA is TGTGCCAGCAGCTCGGACCGTAGCTATCAGCCCCAGCATTTT. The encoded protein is CASSSDRSYQPQHF.

The CDR3: CSAREDGKENIHF. The CDR3 DNA reads as TGCAGTGCTAGGGAAGACGGGAAGGAAAACATCCACTTT. This sequence joins TRBV20-1 and TRBJ1-6; the D is unclear. V was clipped by 3 bases and J by 17 bases, with 20 bases between them. This CDR3 has 13 amino acids. Germline V lookup: CDR1 DFQATT, CDR2 SNEGSKA (reference sequence).

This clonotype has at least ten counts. The CDR3 nucleotides are TGTGCCATCAGACGGGACAGAACTTCTGGGGCCAACGTCCTGACTTTC. As protein: CAIRRDRTSGANVLTF. The gene calls are TRBV10-3 and TRBJ2-6; 7 nucleotides line up with TRBD1. The germline V gene has CDR1 ENHRY and CDR2 SYGVKD. The CDR3 is 16 amino acids. V gave up 6 bases and J gave up 1 base; unmatched junction bases: 6.

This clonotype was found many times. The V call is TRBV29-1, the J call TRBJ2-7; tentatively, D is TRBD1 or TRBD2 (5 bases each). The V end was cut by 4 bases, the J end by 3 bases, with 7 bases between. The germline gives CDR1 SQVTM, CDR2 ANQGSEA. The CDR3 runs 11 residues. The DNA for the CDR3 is TGCAGCGTTGGAGGGGACTACGAGCAGTACTTC. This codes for CSVGGDYEQYF.

CDR3 protein: CASSQDRSGTGVKTLQETQYF. CDR3 coding DNA: TGCGCCAGCAGCCAAGACCGTAGTGGGACAGGAGTAAAGACCCTACAAGAGACCCAGTACTTC. The chain joins TRBV4-1 to TRBJ2-5, with TRBD1 matching over 8 bases. This CDR3 spans 21 amino acids. With V trimmed by 0 bases and J by 2 bases, 20 bases remained unmatched. The germline V gene encodes CDR1 MGHRA and CDR2 YSYEKL.

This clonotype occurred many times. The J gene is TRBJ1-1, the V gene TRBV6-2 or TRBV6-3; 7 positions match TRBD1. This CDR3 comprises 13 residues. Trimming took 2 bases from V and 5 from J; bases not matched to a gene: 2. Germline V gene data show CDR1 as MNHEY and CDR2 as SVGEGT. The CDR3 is CASSYLRGTEAFF. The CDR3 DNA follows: TGTGCCAGCAGTTACCTCAGGGGGACTGAAGCTTTCTTT.

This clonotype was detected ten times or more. The CDR3 coding sequence is TGTGCCAGCAGTACTGTGGACAGGGCTGAAGCTTTCTTT. It translates to CASSTVDRAEAFF. The V call is TRBV27, the J call TRBJ1-1; TRBD1 matches 8 bases. From germline, CDR1 is MNHEY and CDR2 SMNVEV (reference sequence). This CDR3 contains 13 residues. Trimming cost V 5 bases and J 6 bases; bases outside gene matches: 5.

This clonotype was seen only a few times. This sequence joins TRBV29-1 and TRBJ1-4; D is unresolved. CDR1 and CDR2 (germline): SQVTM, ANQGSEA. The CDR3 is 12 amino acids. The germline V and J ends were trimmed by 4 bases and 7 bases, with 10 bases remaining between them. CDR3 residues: CSVVALGEKLFF. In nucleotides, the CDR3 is TGCAGCGTTGTGGCGCTGGGTGAAAAACTGTTTTTT.

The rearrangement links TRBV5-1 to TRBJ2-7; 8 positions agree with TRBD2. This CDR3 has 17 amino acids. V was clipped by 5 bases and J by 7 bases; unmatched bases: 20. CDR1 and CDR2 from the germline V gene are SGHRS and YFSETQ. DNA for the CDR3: TGCGCCAGCAGTCTGGGGGCTAGCGGGTACGATTCCCCAGAGCAGTACTTC. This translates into CASSLGASGYDSPEQYF.

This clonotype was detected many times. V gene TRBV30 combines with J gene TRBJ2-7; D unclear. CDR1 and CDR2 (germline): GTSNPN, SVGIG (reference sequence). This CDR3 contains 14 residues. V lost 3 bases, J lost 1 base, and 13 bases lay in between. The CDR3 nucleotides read TGTGCCTGGAGCGATTGGTGGGGTTCCTACGAGCAGTACTTC. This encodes CAWSDWWGSYEQYF.

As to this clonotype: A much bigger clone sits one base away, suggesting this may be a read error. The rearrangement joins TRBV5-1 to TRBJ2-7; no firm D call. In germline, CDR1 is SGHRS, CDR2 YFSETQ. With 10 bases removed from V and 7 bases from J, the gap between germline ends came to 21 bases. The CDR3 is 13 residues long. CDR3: CAWYSGDWSEQYF. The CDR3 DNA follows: TGCGCCTGGTACTCCGGTGATTGGTCTGAGCAGTACTTC.

The CDR3 nucleotides read TGTGCCAGCAGCTTAGAGAACAATCAGCCCCAGCATTTT. Protein product: CASSLENNQPQHF. The rearrangement joins TRBV7-2 to TRBJ1-5; D is unresolved. There are 13 residues in the CDR3. Germline values: CDR1 SGHTA, CDR2 FQGNSA. V lost 1 base and J lost 3, with 4 bases in between.

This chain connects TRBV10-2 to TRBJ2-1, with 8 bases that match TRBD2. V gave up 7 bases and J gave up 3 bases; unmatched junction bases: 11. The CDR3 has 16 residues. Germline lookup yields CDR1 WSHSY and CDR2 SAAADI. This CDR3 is CASKKTSGYLYNEQFF. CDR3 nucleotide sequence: TGCGCCAGCAAGAAAACTAGCGGATACCTCTACAATGAGCAGTTCTTC.

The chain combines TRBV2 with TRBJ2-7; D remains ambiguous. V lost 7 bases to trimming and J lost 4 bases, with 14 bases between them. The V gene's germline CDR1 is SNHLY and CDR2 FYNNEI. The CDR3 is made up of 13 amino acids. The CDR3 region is CASIGGISYEQYF. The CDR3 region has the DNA TGTGCCAGCATAGGTGGGATTTCTTACGAGCAGTACTTC.

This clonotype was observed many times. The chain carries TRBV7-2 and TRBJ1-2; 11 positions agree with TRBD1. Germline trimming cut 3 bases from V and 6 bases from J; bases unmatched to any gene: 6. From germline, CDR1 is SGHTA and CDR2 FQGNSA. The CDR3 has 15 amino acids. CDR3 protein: CASSFRTGGSDGYTF. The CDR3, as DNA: TGTGCCAGCAGCTTCCGGACAGGGGGCAGCGATGGCTACACCTTC.

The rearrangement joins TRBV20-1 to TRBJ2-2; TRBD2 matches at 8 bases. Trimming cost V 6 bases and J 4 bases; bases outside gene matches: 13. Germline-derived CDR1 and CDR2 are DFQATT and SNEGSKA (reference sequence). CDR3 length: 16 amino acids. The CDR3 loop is CSANGGASPGTGELFF. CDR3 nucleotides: TGCAGTGCCAACGGGGGGGCTAGCCCAGGCACCGGGGAGCTGTTTTTT.

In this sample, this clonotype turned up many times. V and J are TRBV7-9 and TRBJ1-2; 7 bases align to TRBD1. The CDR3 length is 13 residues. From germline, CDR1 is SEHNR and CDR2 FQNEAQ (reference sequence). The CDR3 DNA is TGTGCGGGTGGACAGGCCCGAAACTATGGCTACACCTTC. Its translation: CAGGQARNYGYTF.

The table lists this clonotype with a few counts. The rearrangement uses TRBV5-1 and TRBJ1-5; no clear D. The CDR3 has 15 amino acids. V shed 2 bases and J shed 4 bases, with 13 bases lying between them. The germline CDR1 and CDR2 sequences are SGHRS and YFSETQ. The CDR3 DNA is TGCGCCAGCAGCTTAGACGGAGATATTAATCAGCCCCAGCATTTT. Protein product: CASSLDGDINQPQHF.

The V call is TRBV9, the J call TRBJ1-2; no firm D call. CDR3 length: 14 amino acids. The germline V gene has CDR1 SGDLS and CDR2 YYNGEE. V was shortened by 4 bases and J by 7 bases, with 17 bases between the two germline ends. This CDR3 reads CASSLSAASSGYTF. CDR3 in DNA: TGTGCCAGCAGCCTCTCGGCTGCAAGTAGTGGCTACACCTTC.